A selection of T cell receptor beta chains follows, all from one sample in a study of T-cell memory formation after mild COVID-19. TCRdb analysed the 5' RACE reads with MiXCR anew, one entry per CDR3 protein. The sample includes a few hundred thousand distinct CDR3 sequences, around 30% of them seen just once. The source material was PBMCs or a T cell subset sorted from them (not recorded which). Source of these receptors: an adult woman who had mild COVID-19 (a few samples of this study predate the infection). Cell type and time point are not known. Both conserved end residues are part of each CDR3.

TRBV12-3/TRBV12-4,TRBJ1-2,CASSTLQGGGYTF
TRBV7-9,TRBJ1-4,CASGAPGEKLFF
TRBV6-1,TRBJ1-5,CASSSQGGTQPQHF
TRBV9,TRBJ2-7,CASSAGATYEQYF
TRBV5-4,TRBJ2-3,CASSLEGWGADTQYF
TRBV5-5,TRBJ1-5,CASSWGENQPQHF
TRBV6-5,TRBJ2-6,CASSYSKGAGGANVLTF
TRBV5-1,TRBJ2-7,CASSFTSGKSYEQYF
TRBV6-1,TRBJ2-3,CASSELAGGPDTQYF
TRBV4-1,TRBJ2-7,CASSLFPQGLVEQYF
TRBV2,TRBJ2-1,CASSERLAGVGNEQFF
TRBV20-1,TRBJ1-1,CSAPTGWTTEAFF
TRBV7-9,TRBJ1-1,CASSPEGVNTEAFF
TRBV7-2,TRBJ2-7,CASSLVVGLAGSGFMTYEQYF
TRBV9,TRBJ2-7,CASSVGGGQGRSYEQYF
TRBV7-9,TRBJ2-1,CASSSPGSSHEQFF
TRBV20-1,TRBJ2-7,CSARDGGVGEQYF
TRBV5-1,TRBJ2-7,CASSLDQTGGVLYEQYF
TRBV7-9,TRBJ1-4,CASSPGATNEKLFF
TRBV7-3,TRBJ1-1,CASSLDLRTEAFF
TRBV5-1,TRBJ2-7,CASSTGTGGYEQYF
TRBV6-2/TRBV6-3,TRBJ1-2,CASSQGGGGYTF
TRBV12-3/TRBV12-4,TRBJ2-1,CASSPSEVWAGDEQFF
TRBV7-3,TRBJ2-1,CASSLTAGGLPPPQQFF
TRBV5-5,TRBJ1-1,CASSFRELNTEAFF
TRBV4-1,TRBJ1-1,CASSHLGRRNTEAFF
TRBV19,TRBJ1-2,CASSPRTGLDGYTF
TRBV5-6,TRBJ2-7,CASSLIGAYEQYF
TRBV7-6,TRBJ2-1,CASSSPPQPSRYNEQFF
TRBV5-1,TRBJ1-4,CASRAGQATNEKLFF
TRBV10-3,TRBJ1-2,CAISESVGQSGYTF
TRBV12-3/TRBV12-4,TRBJ1-4,CASSFTEKLFF
TRBV12-3/TRBV12-4,TRBJ2-1,CASSVVRGNEQFF
TRBV7-9,TRBJ2-7,CASSPKGALEGYEQYF
TRBV12-3/TRBV12-4,TRBJ1-5,CASSPRTGGGQPQHF
TRBV29-1,TRBJ1-1,CSALVRGHWSTEAFF
TRBV4-2,TRBJ2-5,CASSQEYQETQYF
TRBV24-1,TRBJ2-1,CATSDPTGSRAYNEQFF
TRBV2,TRBJ2-3,CASSAGTGGANTQYF
TRBV7-2,TRBJ1-2,CASSFRQGGYTF
TRBV5-1,TRBJ1-1,CASSLGRGATEAFF
TRBV7-8,TRBJ2-5,CASSLAAGGETQYF
TRBV4-3,TRBJ2-5,CASSQGGSTVGQETQYF
TRBV18,TRBJ2-1,CASSLTAGALVNEQFF
TRBV18,TRBJ2-7,CASSPPDRSSYEQYF
TRBV20-1,TRBJ1-5,CSASGQGDNQPQHF
TRBV5-1,TRBJ1-3,CASSKERGPGNTIYF
TRBV7-9,TRBJ1-2,CASSLSGQGDGYTF
TRBV7-2,TRBJ2-1,CASSFGTGAYNEQFF
TRBV7-9,TRBJ2-6,CASSLGTCNPGANVLTF
TRBV3-1,TRBJ2-3,CASSQVWTGTNTQYF
TRBV7-2,TRBJ2-2,CASNWGWDTGELFF
TRBV7-2,TRBJ2-7,CASSLGIAGNSYEQYF
TRBV2,TRBJ2-5,CATSVAGSQETQYF
TRBV29-1,TRBJ1-1,CSVERTENTEAFF
TRBV15,TRBJ2-2,CATSRDGRNTGELFF
TRBV13,TRBJ2-3,CASSLNWGRFDTQYF